A single sample is the source of the 22 T cell receptor beta chains below, sequenced in a study of tumor and adjacent non-tumor tissue in lung cancer. This sample's RNA came from whole unsorted tissue. A modified ARM-PCR protocol with three rounds of nested PCR amplified TCRbeta. TCRdb reprocessed the multiplex PCR reads via MiXCR and lists one record per CDR3 protein. The repertoire holds around 200,000 distinct CDR3 sequences, with 70% to 75% as singletons. Sequencing input: lung tumor tissue. All receptors come from a man aged 55 to 70 with non-small cell lung cancer.

V gene TRBV12-3 or TRBV12-4 combines with J gene TRBJ2-7, with 9 bases lining up with TRBD1. The trim removed 7 bases at V and 4 bases at J, leaving 8 bases unmatched. The CDR3 totals 14 residues. This chain's CDR3 is CASMSGTGTYEQYF. CDR3 DNA sequence: TGTGCCAGCATGAGCGGGACAGGGACTTACGAGCAGTACTTC.

This clonotype was counted many times. The chain combines TRBV4-1 with TRBJ2-3; tentative D call: TRBD1 (5 bases). Germline V gene sequence: CDR1 MGHRA, CDR2 YSYEKL. The V end lost 2 bases, the J end lost 3 bases, and 9 bases lay between the germline ends. CDR3 length: 14 amino acids. The CDR3 here is CASSQSPGTDTQYF. The CDR3 nucleotides are TGCGCCAGCAGCCAAAGCCCAGGGACAGATACGCAGTATTTT.

As concerns this clonotype: The junction differs from germline at one of its ends, possibly a read error. The chain couples TRBV19 to TRBJ2-7, with TRBD2 matching over 7 bases. The CDR3 consists of 13 residues. Germline CDR1 and CDR2: LNHDA and SQIVND (reference sequence). The CDR3 here is CASSLERDHEQYF. The CDR3 region has the DNA TGTGCCAGTAGTCTAGAGCGGGACCACGAGCAGTACTTC.

On this clonotype itself: As the CDR3 is not closed by the conserved phenylalanine or tryptophan, this likely results from a read error. This chain joins TRBV6-5 and TRBJ1-5; D possibly corresponds to TRBD1 (5 bases). CDR3 length equals 19 residues. Germline CDR1 is MNHEY and CDR2 is SVGAGI. CDR3 sequence reads: CASITSAGSINGSNQAQHL. CDR3 DNA: TGTGCCAGCATCACCAGCGCAGGGTCGATTAATGGCAGCAATCAGGCCCAGCATTTA.

The sample holds a few counts of this clonotype. Since a much larger clone is just one base distant, this may be a read error. The genes are TRBV20-1 and TRBJ1-1; D call uncertain. The CDR3 totals 12 residues. Germline CDR1 is DFQATT and CDR2 is SNEGSKA (reference sequence). The CDR3 sequence is CSARVLNSEAFF. The CDR3 DNA sequence: TGCAGTGCTAGAGTTTTGAACAGTGAAGCTTTCTTT.

A single count supports this clonotype. A much larger clone differs by one base, so this may be a read error. The V gene is TRBV20-1, the J gene TRBJ1-3; D unresolved. CDR1 and CDR2 from the germline V gene are DFQATT and SNEGSKA (reference sequence). This CDR3 contains 14 residues. Trimming shortened V by 0 bases and J by 6 bases, and 12 bases separated the two germline ends. CDR3 residues: CSARDSAPVNTIYF. The CDR3 nucleotides are TGCAGTGCTAGAGATTCGGCGCCTGTAAACACCATATATTTT.

As concerns this clonotype: One end of the junction is discordant with germline, which a read error may explain. The V gene is TRBV10-1, the J gene TRBJ2-2, with no clear D. The CDR3 runs 14 residues. From germline, CDR1 is WNHNN and CDR2 SYGVQD (reference sequence). The CDR3 DNA follows: TGTGCCAGCAGTTACTCCTGGATGACCGGGGAGCTGTTTTTT. Translated, it gives CASSYSWMTGELFF.

Note on this clonotype: A much bigger clone sits one base away, suggesting this may be a read error. The genes are TRBV20-1 and TRBJ2-3; D is possibly TRBD2 (7 bases). The V and J ends lost 4 bases and 0 bases respectively, with 20 bases between them. CDR3 length: 17 amino acids. CDR1 and CDR2 from the germline V gene are DFQATT and SNEGSKA (reference sequence). CDR3: CSAISSGWGGSTDTQYF. The CDR3 coding sequence is TGCAGTGCTATATCCTCTGGGTGGGGGGGCAGCACAGATACGCAGTATTTT.

This clonotype was recorded many times. The chain couples TRBV12-5 to TRBJ1-5; the D is unclear. CDR1 is LGHNT and CDR2 is FRNRAP in the germline V gene. V was shortened by 2 bases and J by 2 bases, with 4 bases between the two germline ends. CDR3 length: 13 amino acids. The CDR3 coding sequence is TGTGCTAGTGGTTTGTTCGGCAATCAGCCCCAGCATTTT. Protein: CASGLFGNQPQHF.

About this clonotype itself: Possible read error: a much larger clone is one base away. The V gene is TRBV6-5, the J gene TRBJ1-6, with TRBD1 matching over 7 bases. CDR1 is MNHEY, CDR2 SVGAGI, per germline. The CDR3 consists of 14 residues. The CDR3 DNA reads TGTGCCACCAGTACAGGGGCCAATAATTCACCCCTCCACTTT. Amino acids: CATSTGANNSPLHF.

Concerning this clonotype: No conserved phenylalanine or tryptophan is present at the end of the CDR3, so a read error is the likely explanation. The gene calls are TRBV12-3 or TRBV12-4 and TRBJ2-7; D is perhaps TRBD1 (7 bases). This CDR3 has 14 residues. The germline V and J ends were trimmed by 3 bases and 4 bases, with 13 bases remaining between them. The CDR3 is CASSLAGQRYEQYL. The CDR3 DNA follows: TGTGCCAGCAGTTTGGCGGGACAGCGGTACGAGCAGTACTTG.

A remark on this clonotype: A junction end diverges from the germline sequence, so it may reflect a read error. The chain carries TRBV4-1 and TRBJ2-7; TRBD1 is a possible D gene (8 bases). The germline CDR1 and CDR2 sequences are MGHRA and YSYEKL. The length of the CDR3 is 15 residues. The CDR3, as DNA: TGCGCCAACAGCCCTCGGGGGGACAGGACTTACGAGCAGTACTTC. Its translation is CANSPRGDRTYEQYF.

A note on this clonotype: This likely comes from a read error, as the CDR3 has no conserved phenylalanine or tryptophan at its end. The chain recombines TRBV4-3 with TRBJ2-5; 7 nucleotides align to TRBD2. CDR1 LGHNA and CDR2 YSLEER come from the germline V gene. Trimming took 0 bases from V and 4 from J; bases not matched to a gene: 8. The CDR3 is 16 amino acids. CDR3 residues: CASSQEGGGSSETQYY. For the CDR3, the DNA is TGCGCCAGCAGCCAAGAGGGTGGCGGGAGTTCAGAGACCCAGTACTAC.

This clonotype was seen more than once but under ten times. V usage is TRBV6-5 and J usage is TRBJ1-1; weak D call: TRBD1 (6 bases). CDR1 is MNHEY and CDR2 is SVGAGI in the germline V gene. The CDR3 has 16 residues. The V end was cut by 4 bases, the J end by 0 bases, with 15 bases between. Here the CDR3 DNA reads TGTGCCAGCAGTTCCCTGGGGGGGCAGGTGAACACTGAAGCTTTCTTT. Its protein is CASSSLGGQVNTEAFF.

Concerning this clonotype itself: Possible read error: a much larger clone is one base away. The genes are TRBV5-4 and TRBJ2-5; D is perhaps TRBD2 (6 bases). Germline values: CDR1 SGHNT, CDR2 YYREEE (reference sequence). The CDR3 is 14 residues long. The CDR3 DNA is TGTGCCAGCAGCCACAGGAGGGCCCGGGAGACCCACTACTTC. This sequence encodes CASSHRRARETHYF.

As for this clonotype: One junction end does not reproduce the germline sequence, and a read error may be involved. The CDR3 is CASSQSGQGAYEQYF. The DNA of the CDR3 is TGTGCTAGCAGTCAATCGGGACAGGGGGCCTACGAGCAGTACTTC. This chain uses TRBV12-3 or TRBV12-4 with TRBJ2-7; TRBD1 agrees at 11 bases. This CDR3 is 15 amino acids long.

Note on this clonotype: Because it lacks the conserved phenylalanine or tryptophan at the end, this CDR3 is likely a read error. The chain couples TRBV20-1 to TRBJ2-2; D is tentatively TRBD1 or TRBD2 (6 bases each). Germline CDR1 is DFQATT and CDR2 is SNEGSKA (reference sequence). V lost 2 bases to trimming and J lost 2 bases, with 9 bases between them. The CDR3 loop spans 14 amino acids. The CDR3 protein is CSARSGGNTGELFI. The CDR3 coding sequence is TGCAGTGCTAGATCCGGGGGCAACACCGGGGAGCTGTTTATT.

V gene TRBV6-1 combines with J gene TRBJ2-3; D possibly corresponds to TRBD2 (6 bases). The CDR3 has 15 residues. Trimming pared 4 bases from V and 1 base from J, leaving 12 bases between. From germline, CDR1 is MNHNS and CDR2 SASEGT. The CDR3 DNA sequence: TGTGCCAGCAGTGTGGCAGCGGGCCGCACAGATACGCAGTATTTT. It yields the protein CASSVAAGRTDTQYF.

About this clonotype itself: The CDR3 ends on some other residue instead of the conserved phenylalanine or tryptophan, so this is likely a read error. The genes are TRBV20-1 and TRBJ2-7; perhaps TRBD2 as D (6 bases). This CDR3 spans 12 amino acids. Germline V gene lookup returns CDR1 DFQATT and CDR2 SNEGSKA (reference sequence). Trimming left V 2 bases short and J 5 bases short, with 10 bases between. The CDR3 is CSARQGLDEQYL. CDR3 in DNA: TGCAGTGCTAGACAGGGACTTGACGAGCAGTACCTC.

On this clonotype: At one end the junction does not follow the germline gene, possibly because of a read error. The chain employs TRBV7-9 and TRBJ1-3; D is uncertain. Germline CDR1 and CDR2: SEHNR and FQNEAQ (reference sequence). This CDR3 is built from 18 residues. This chain's CDR3 is CTSSLARNMQTIRNTIYF. DNA for the CDR3: TGTACCAGCAGCTTAGCCAGGAATATGCAGACCATTCGAAACACCATATATTTT. Together with reference TRBV7-9 and TRBJ1-3, the CDR3 gives the full variable domain: DTGVSQNPRHKITKRGQNVTFRCDPISEHNRLYWYRQTLGQGPEFLTYFQNEAQLEKSRLLSDRFSAERPKGSFSTLEIQRTEQGDSAMYLCTSSLARNMQTIRNTIYFGEGSWLTVV.

In the case of this clonotype: A read error may explain this, as a much larger clone is one base away. The chain is built from TRBV20-1 and TRBJ1-4; D ambiguous. Germline-derived CDR1 and CDR2 are DFQATT and SNEGSKA (reference sequence). This CDR3 contains 10 residues. The CDR3 DNA is TGCGGTGCCAGTAATGAAAAACTGTTTTTT. This gives the protein CGASNEKLFF.

Worth noting for this clonotype: A much larger clone differs by one base, so this may be a read error. The chain couples TRBV6-2 or TRBV6-3 to TRBJ2-7; D not resolved. The CDR3 extends over 11 amino acids. CDR1 is MNHEY and CDR2 is SVGEGT in the germline V gene. The CDR3 nucleotides are TGTGCCAGCGGAGCGCGGTACGAGCAGTGCTTC. Its protein is CASGARYEQCF.